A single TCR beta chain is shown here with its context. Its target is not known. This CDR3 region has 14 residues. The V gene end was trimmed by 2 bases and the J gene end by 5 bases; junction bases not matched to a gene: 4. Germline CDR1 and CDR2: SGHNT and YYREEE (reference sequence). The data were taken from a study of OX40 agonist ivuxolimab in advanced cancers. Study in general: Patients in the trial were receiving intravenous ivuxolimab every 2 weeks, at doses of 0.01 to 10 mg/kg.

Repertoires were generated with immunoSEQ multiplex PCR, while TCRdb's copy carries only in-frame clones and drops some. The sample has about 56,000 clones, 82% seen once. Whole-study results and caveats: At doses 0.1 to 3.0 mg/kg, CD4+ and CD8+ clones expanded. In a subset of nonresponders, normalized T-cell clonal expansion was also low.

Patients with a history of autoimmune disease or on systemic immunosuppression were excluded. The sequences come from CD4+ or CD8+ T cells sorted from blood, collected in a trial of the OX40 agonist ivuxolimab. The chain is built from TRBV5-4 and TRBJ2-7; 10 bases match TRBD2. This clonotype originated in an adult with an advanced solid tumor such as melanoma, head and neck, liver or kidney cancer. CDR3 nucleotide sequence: TGTGCCAGCAGCTTTCTAGCGGGAGTTAACGAGCAGTACTTC. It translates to CASSFLAGVNEQYF.